The 14 T cell receptor beta chains reported below all come from one sample, sequenced in a study of cytomegalovirus exposure and HLA in healthy donors. Some clones are missing from TCRdb's copy, which holds only in-frame ones; the method was immunoSEQ multiplex PCR. The sample lists about 280,000 clones; roughly 90% were seen once. The specimen was PBMCs. The receptor source for this set is a woman aged 18-30 years in good health and CMV-seronegative.

This clone showed up just a few times. The chain couples TRBV7-2 to TRBJ2-7; weak D call: TRBD2 (6 bases). Germline CDR1 SGHTA, CDR2 FQGNSA. The ends were cut back, 1 base at V and 4 bases at J, with 14 bases in the middle. The CDR3 is made up of 15 amino acids. The chain's CDR3 is CASSLGSRGRYEQYF. In DNA, the CDR3 is TGTGCCAGCAGCTTAGGTTCGCGGGGTCGGTACGAGCAGTACTTC.

The CDR3 DNA reads TGTGCCACCTGGGACAGGGGGGCCGGGGAGCTGTTTTTT. It is translated as CATWDRGAGELFF. The chain links TRBV6-5 to TRBJ2-2, with 11 bases aligning to TRBD1. V lost 10 bases, J lost 6 bases, and 4 bases stayed unmatched. Germline CDR1 reads MNHEY; CDR2 reads SVGAGI. CDR3 length: 13 amino acids.

The V gene is TRBV5-1, the J gene TRBJ2-7; no reliable D call. The length of the CDR3 is 13 residues. Germline V gene lookup returns CDR1 SGHRS and CDR2 YFSETQ. V lost 4 bases and J lost 4, with 12 bases in between. The CDR3 DNA is TGCGCCAGCAGCCCGATAGAGAGTTACGAGCAGTACTTC. Protein sequence: CASSPIESYEQYF.

To note about this clone: The junction departs from germline at one end; a sequencing error may be responsible. The rearrangement uses TRBV2 and TRBJ2-1; D gene unclear. Per the germline V gene, CDR1 is SNHLY and CDR2 is FYNNEI. The length of the CDR3 is 11 residues. CDR3 sequence reads: CASSEMLSEVF. Written as DNA, the CDR3 is TGTGCCAGCAGTGAAATGCTATCAGAGGTCTTC.

This sequence joins TRBV2 and TRBJ2-3; no reliable D call. The CDR3 is 12 amino acids. V lost 4 bases and J 2 bases, leaving 4 bases between the germline ends. Germline V lookup: CDR1 SNHLY, CDR2 FYNNEI. CDR3 sequence: CASSVYTDTQYF. The CDR3, as DNA: TGTGCCAGCAGTGTCTACACAGATACGCAGTATTTT.

The chain is built from TRBV27 and TRBJ2-2; no definite D call. The CDR3 runs to 13 residues. V lost 9 bases to trimming and J lost 4 bases, with 12 bases between them. Looked up from germline, CDR1 is MNHEY and CDR2 is SMNVEV (reference sequence). CDR3 residues: CASGADATGELFF. As DNA, the CDR3 is TGTGCCAGTGGCGCGGATGCCACCGGGGAGCTGTTTTTT.

J is TRBJ1-4 and V is TRBV28; tentatively, D is TRBD1 (6 bases). V lost 8 bases to trimming and J lost 8 bases, with 12 bases between them. CDR1 MDHEN and CDR2 SYDVKM come from the germline V gene. This CDR3 region has 12 residues. In DNA form, the CDR3 reads TGTGCCAGCCAAACCGGGACAGAAAAACTGTTTTTT. This sequence encodes CASQTGTEKLFF.

The chain joins TRBV21-1 to TRBJ1-2; the D call of TRBD1 is as the table states it, not checked on the DNA. TRBV21-1 is termed a pseudogene. The CDR3 consists of 17 residues. Written as DNA, the CDR3 is TGTGCCAGCAGCAACGATATTGGGACAGGGATCCACTATGGCTACACCTTC. Its protein product is CASSNDIGTGIHYGYTF.

The chain couples TRBV5-1 to TRBJ2-6; no firm D call. The length of the CDR3 is 16 residues. The V and J ends lost 0 bases and 0 bases respectively, with 7 bases between them. The germline CDR1 and CDR2 sequences are SGHRS and YFSETQ. The CDR3 nucleotides read TGCGCCAGCAGCTTGGCGGAGTCCTCTGGGGCCAACGTCCTGACTTTC. It translates to CASSLAESSGANVLTF. The whole variable domain, remainder taken from reference TRBV5-1 and TRBJ2-6, is KAGVTQTPRYLIKTRGQQVTLSCSPISGHRSVSWYQQTPGQGLQFLFEYFSETQRNKGNFPGRFSGRQFSNSRSEMNVSTLELGDSALYLCASSLAESSGANVLTFGAGSRLTVL.

The chain employs TRBV4-1 and TRBJ1-5; 7 nucleotides agree with TRBD1. V shed 0 bases and J 0 bases; nucleotides not matched to a gene: 8. The CDR3 is 18 residues long. Germline CDR1 and CDR2: MGHRA and YSYEKL. Written as DNA, the CDR3 is TGCGCCAGCAGCCAAGATGGGGACAGAATTTATAGCAATCAGCCCCAGCATTTT. Translation gives CASSQDGDRIYSNQPQHF.

The chain couples TRBV27 to TRBJ2-7, with D hard to call. The germline CDR1 and CDR2 sequences are MNHEY and SMNVEV (reference sequence). The CDR3 contains 15 residues. V lost 0 bases to trimming and J lost 4 bases, with 13 bases between them. For the CDR3, the DNA is TGTGCCAGCAGTTTATCGCCAGACGGGTCGTACGAGCAGTACTTC. Translated: CASSLSPDGSYEQYF.

This chain connects TRBV27 to TRBJ1-1; D is possibly TRBD1 (5 bases). Germline CDR1 reads MNHEY; CDR2 reads SMNVEV (reference sequence). The CDR3 covers 17 residues. V gave up 4 bases and J gave up 0 bases, with 18 bases separating them. The CDR3, as DNA: TGTGCCAGCAGTTCGAGACAGCGGGGGGTCATGAACACTGAAGCTTTCTTT. Translated: CASSSRQRGVMNTEAFF.

V gene TRBV19 combines with J gene TRBJ2-7, with TRBD2 identical over 8 bases. The CDR3 has 13 amino acids. Germline CDR1 is LNHDA and CDR2 is SQIVND (reference sequence). Unmatched junction bases numbered 3, after V lost 5 bases and J lost 3 bases. The chain's CDR3 is CASSRGGRYEQYF. In DNA, the CDR3 is TGTGCCAGTAGTCGCGGGGGGCGCTACGAGCAGTACTTC.

The chain recombines TRBV12-5 with TRBJ2-3; D remains unclear. Looked up from germline, CDR1 is LGHNT and CDR2 is FRNRAP. The CDR3 is 13 amino acids. Trimming took off 2 bases at V and 2 bases at J, with 5 bases between the two ends. CDR3 amino acids: CASGLHSTDTQYF. As DNA, the CDR3 is TGTGCTAGTGGTTTGCATTCCACAGATACGCAGTATTTT.